This entry lists 24 T cell receptor beta chains sequenced from one sample in a study of CD8 T cell repertoires and HIV-1 epitope variants. Profiling relied on immunoSEQ multiplex PCR, and the TCRdb table lists in-frame clones only, not all of them. This sample yields tens of thousands of clones, of which around 67% are seen a single time; around 24% belongs to the top ten. The sequencing sample was made of uncultured baseline CD8+ T cells from peripheral blood mononuclear cells (PBMCs). The receptors were sampled from a male donor with HIV.

V gene TRBV9 combines with J gene TRBJ2-1; D may be TRBD2 (5 bases). Germline-derived CDR1 and CDR2 are SGDLS and YYNGEE. V lost 0 bases to trimming and J lost 7 bases, with 14 bases between them. This CDR3 is built from 15 residues. CDR3 region: CASSVDLALGNEQFF. For the CDR3, the DNA is TGTGCCAGCAGCGTAGATCTAGCCCTCGGGAATGAGCAGTTCTTC.

The chain carries TRBV6-5 and TRBJ2-1; D uncertain. V lost 0 bases and J lost 7, with 10 bases in between. CDR1 and CDR2 from the germline V gene are MNHEY and SVGAGI. CDR3 length: 14 amino acids. The CDR3 DNA reads as TGTGCCAGCAGTTACTCGGAAATGGGGAATGAGCAGTTCTTC. The encoded protein is CASSYSEMGNEQFF.

The gene calls are TRBV28 and TRBJ1-5; D not resolved. The V end was cut by 2 bases, the J end by 3 bases, with 8 bases between. CDR1 and CDR2 from the germline V gene are MDHEN and SYDVKM. The CDR3 loop spans 14 amino acids. CDR3 protein: CASSLGSLNQPQHF. CDR3 in DNA: TGTGCCAGCAGTTTAGGGTCGCTCAATCAGCCCCAGCATTTT.

This chain connects TRBV5-1 to TRBJ1-2; tentative D call: TRBD1 (6 bases). CDR1 is SGHRS, CDR2 YFSETQ, per germline. The V end was cut by 9 bases, the J end by 8 bases, with 20 bases between. The CDR3 totals 13 residues. CDR3 sequence: CATSQGGTYGYTF. CDR3 nucleotides: TGCGCCACAAGCCAAGGGGGGACGTACGGCTACACCTTC. Full variable domain (rest looked up from reference TRBV5-1 and TRBJ1-2): KAGVTQTPRYLIKTRGQQVTLSCSPISGHRSVSWYQQTPGQGLQFLFEYFSETQRNKGNFPGRFSGRQFSNSRSEMNVSTLELGDSALYLCATSQGGTYGYTFGSGTRLTVV.

The chain uses TRBV5-4 and TRBJ2-1, with 8 bases aligning to TRBD1. The CDR3 is 15 amino acids. With V trimmed by 2 bases and J by 5 bases, 6 bases remained unmatched. The V gene's germline CDR1 is SGHNT and CDR2 YYREEE (reference sequence). The DNA of the CDR3 is TGTGCCAGCAGCTTTAGCAGGGGGCGCAACAATGAGCAGTTCTTC. This translates into CASSFSRGRNNEQFF.

The table lists this clone with a count of one. V gene TRBV6-8 combines with J gene TRBJ2-7; D might be TRBD2 (5 bases). This CDR3 contains 15 residues. V was cut by 6 bases and J by 7 bases, with 22 bases left in between. Germline V CDR1 and CDR2: MNHGY, SAAAGT. The CDR3 region has the DNA TGTGCCAGCAGGCCTACGGCCCCCCGGGGAAGAGAGCAGTACTTC. This codes for CASRPTAPRGREQYF.

The chain has TRBV28 and TRBJ2-7; 8 bases agree with TRBD1. Germline V gene data show CDR1 as MDHEN and CDR2 as SYDVKM. The length of the CDR3 is 14 residues. V was clipped by 4 bases and J by 6 bases; unmatched bases: 8. CDR3 in DNA: TGTGCCAGCAGTTCATCGGACAGGGTCGGCGAGCAGTACTTC. Translating it yields CASSSSDRVGEQYF.

The V and J genes are TRBV5-4 and TRBJ2-7, with no clear D. Germline V lookup: CDR1 SGHNT, CDR2 YYREEE (reference sequence). V gave up 3 bases and J gave up 4 bases, with 17 bases separating them. This CDR3 comprises 15 residues. The DNA of the CDR3 is TGTGCCAGCAGCTCCGACGGTGGAAGTTTGTACGAGCAGTACTTC. Translation gives CASSSDGGSLYEQYF.

V is TRBV5-4 and J is TRBJ2-7, with unresolved D. Looked up from germline, CDR1 is SGHNT and CDR2 is YYREEE (reference sequence). Trimming left V 0 bases short and J 1 base short, with 5 bases between. CDR3 length: 13 amino acids. Written as DNA, the CDR3 is TGTGCCAGCAGCTTGGCCGGGTCCTACGAGCAGTACTTC. Amino acid sequence: CASSLAGSYEQYF.

The V and J genes are TRBV6-5 and TRBJ1-3; the D gene is possibly TRBD1 (5 bases). Trimming took off 6 bases at V and 2 bases at J, with 8 bases between the two ends. The germline gives CDR1 MNHEY, CDR2 SVGAGI. The CDR3 has 13 amino acids. CDR3 coding DNA: TGTGCCAGCAGCATAGGGGCTGGAAACACCATATATTTT. Translation gives CASSIGAGNTIYF.

This clone was seen only once. This chain joins TRBV5-1 and TRBJ2-7; D is undetermined. Germline V lookup: CDR1 SGHRS, CDR2 YFSETQ. CDR3 size: 13 residues. Between the trimmed V and J ends, which lost 4 bases and 0 bases, there was a span of 8 bases. The CDR3 sequence is CASSPPVSYEQYF. The DNA of the CDR3 is TGCGCCAGCAGCCCCCCGGTCTCCTACGAGCAGTACTTC.

The chain has TRBV5-1 and TRBJ2-4; the D gene is possibly TRBD1 (6 bases). CDR1 is SGHRS and CDR2 is YFSETQ in the germline V gene. Trimming pared 1 base from V and 3 bases from J, leaving 17 bases between. This CDR3 is 17 amino acids long. The CDR3 spells CASSLNAGDNGKNIQYF. The CDR3 nucleotides are TGCGCCAGCAGCTTGAATGCAGGGGATAATGGCAAAAACATTCAGTACTTC.

This chain connects TRBV7-3 to TRBJ2-1; D unclear. In germline, CDR1 is SGHTA, CDR2 FQGTGA. Trimming pared 1 base from V and 7 bases from J, leaving 5 bases between. CDR3 size: 12 residues. The CDR3: CASSLKGNEQFF. The CDR3 DNA reads as TGTGCCAGCAGCTTAAAAGGGAATGAGCAGTTCTTC.

The rearrangement uses TRBV7-2 and TRBJ2-7, with 16 bases that match TRBD2. This CDR3 region has 15 residues. With 5 bases clipped from V and 12 bases from J, the junction kept 10 bases outside the gene matches. In germline, CDR1 is SGHTA, CDR2 FQGNSA. This CDR3 reads CASSPSGTSGGVPYF. Written as DNA, the CDR3 is TGTGCCAGCAGCCCCTCCGGGACTAGCGGGGGGGTCCCGTACTTC.

The genes are TRBV7-2 and TRBJ2-1; 10 nucleotides agree with TRBD2. Germline assignment: CDR1 SGHTA and CDR2 FQGNSA. The CDR3 extends over 17 amino acids. The V gene end was trimmed by 0 bases and the J gene end by 10 bases; junction bases not matched to a gene: 12. Here the CDR3 reads CASSLATSGTLAYEQFF. The CDR3 DNA is TGTGCCAGCAGCTTAGCCACTAGCGGGACCCTCGCCTACGAGCAGTTCTTC.

The chain uses TRBV5-4 and TRBJ2-5; TRBD2 aligns across 15 bases. The trim removed 4 bases at V and 2 bases at J, leaving 6 bases unmatched. The CDR3 length is 17 residues. The germline V gene has CDR1 SGHNT and CDR2 YYREEE (reference sequence). CDR3 sequence reads: CASSKRTSGRVQETQYF. CDR3 nucleotide sequence: TGTGCCAGCAGCAAAAGGACTAGCGGGAGGGTTCAAGAGACCCAGTACTTC.

The count of this clone is one. The chain carries TRBV6-5 and TRBJ2-7, with 7 nucleotides matching TRBD2. The CDR3 is made up of 13 amino acids. Germline values: CDR1 MNHEY, CDR2 SVGAGI. V shed 5 bases and J 3 bases; nucleotides not matched to a gene: 4. Here the CDR3 DNA reads TGTGCCAGCAGTCGGACTAGTCGCTACGAGCAGTACTTC. This sequence encodes CASSRTSRYEQYF.

This clone was counted a few times. The chain is built from TRBV9 and TRBJ1-1; D call uncertain. The CDR3 spans 15 residues. Trimming shortened V by 3 bases and J by 3 bases, and 15 bases separated the two germline ends. Germline-derived CDR1 and CDR2 are SGDLS and YYNGEE. The CDR3 protein is CASSGREFRDTEAFF. The DNA for the CDR3 is TGTGCCAGCAGCGGGCGGGAATTTAGGGACACTGAAGCTTTCTTT.

The chain combines TRBV13 with TRBJ1-4; D call uncertain. The germline V and J ends were trimmed by 0 bases and 6 bases, with 11 bases remaining between them. Germline V CDR1 and CDR2: PRHDT, FYEKMQ (reference sequence). This CDR3 contains 15 residues. This CDR3 reads CASSLGGVKDEKLFF. The CDR3 region has the DNA TGTGCCAGCAGCTTAGGCGGGGTGAAGGATGAAAAACTGTTTTTT.

The genes are TRBV5-1 and TRBJ2-1; the match to TRBD2 covers 9 bases. V lost 0 bases to trimming and J lost 2 bases; unmatched junction nucleotides: 6. Germline-derived CDR1 and CDR2 are SGHRS and YFSETQ. This CDR3 comprises 17 residues. CDR3 bases: TGCGCCAGCAGCTTGGCGGGTAGCGGGAGTCCCTACAATGAGCAGTTCTTC. Amino acids: CASSLAGSGSPYNEQFF.

The chain couples TRBV21-1 to TRBJ2-3; the D call TRBD2 from the table was never checked on the DNA. TRBV21-1 is labeled a pseudogene. The CDR3 runs 13 residues. The CDR3 nucleotides are TGTGCCAGCGCTAGCGGGAGTTCGGATACGCAGTATTTT. Its protein is CASASGSSDTQYF.

This clone was counted between two and nine times. The rearrangement links TRBV7-2 to TRBJ2-3, with TRBD2 matching over 8 bases. CDR3 length equals 14 residues. V dropped 5 bases and J dropped 5; count of bases not matched to a gene: 6. CDR1 is SGHTA and CDR2 is FQGNSA in the germline V gene. The CDR3 reads CASSTGLALDTQYF. CDR3 in DNA: TGTGCCAGCAGCACCGGACTAGCTCTAGATACGCAGTATTTT.

This sequence joins TRBV12-5 and TRBJ2-5; 7 positions agree with TRBD1. Germline CDR1 and CDR2: LGHNT and FRNRAP. Unmatched junction bases numbered 9, after V lost 7 bases and J lost 1 base. The CDR3 covers 15 residues. CDR3 sequence: CASALGQTPQETQYF. In DNA, the CDR3 is TGTGCTAGTGCCCTGGGACAGACCCCCCAAGAGACCCAGTACTTC. The whole variable domain, filled in from reference TRBV12-5 and TRBJ2-5, reads DARVTQTPRHKVTEMGQEVTMRCQPILGHNTVFWYRQTMMQGLELLAYFRNRAPLDDSGMPKDRFSAEMPDATLATLKIQPSEPRDSAVYFCASALGQTPQETQYFGPGTRLLVL.

The chain links TRBV7-2 to TRBJ1-6; no firm D call. The germline V gene has CDR1 SGHTA and CDR2 FQGNSA. The CDR3 extends over 11 amino acids. V shed 6 bases and J shed 13 bases, with 10 bases lying between them. CDR3 in DNA: TGTGCCAGCAGGGACCAATCGCCCCTCCACTTT. As protein: CASRDQSPLHF. Using reference TRBV7-2 and TRBJ1-6 for the parts outside the CDR3, the full variable domain is GAGVSQSPSNKVTEKGKDVELRCDPISGHTALYWYRQSLGQGLEFLIYFQGNSAPDKSGLPSDRFSAERTGGSVSTLTIQRTQQEDSAVYLCASRDQSPLHFGNGTRLTVT.